What follows are 27 T cell receptor beta chains derived from one specimen sequenced in a study of blood T cell repertoires in COVID-19. Using immunoSEQ multiplex PCR, the repertoire was profiled, and TCRdb retains in-frame clones only, with some absent. Of around 250,000 clones listed, over 80% are singletons. Sequencing input: PBMCs or T cells enriched from blood (not recorded which). These receptors came from a woman in her forties who had been exposed to COVID-19.

The rearrangement uses TRBV6-5 and TRBJ1-5; D is unresolved. V lost 7 bases, J lost 0 bases, and 10 bases lay in between. The germline gives CDR1 MNHEY, CDR2 SVGAGI. CDR3 size: 14 residues. The CDR3 DNA reads TGTGCCAGCAAAGGCGGTTATAGCAATCAGCCCCAGCATTTT. This codes for CASKGGYSNQPQHF.

This rearrangement joins TRBV3-1 (or the pseudogene TRBV3-2) to TRBJ2-1, with 8 bases matching TRBD2. Germline-derived CDR1 and CDR2 are LGHDT and YNNKEL (reference sequence). The junction had 10 bases not matched to a gene; V was cut back by 6 bases and J by 6 bases. The CDR3 length is 15 residues. The CDR3 DNA sequence: TGTGCCAGCAGACCGGGACTAGAGGGGTTCAATGAGCAGTTCTTC. It codes for CASRPGLEGFNEQFF.

This rearrangement joins TRBV19 to TRBJ1-2; TRBD1 might be the D (6 bases). This CDR3 region has 15 residues. With 5 bases removed from V and 1 base from J, the gap between germline ends came to 14 bases. In germline, CDR1 is LNHDA, CDR2 SQIVND (reference sequence). CDR3 region: CASSAPDSYNYGYTF. The CDR3 DNA reads TGTGCCAGTAGTGCCCCGGACAGTTATAACTATGGCTACACCTTC.

V is TRBV2 and J is TRBJ2-3; weak D call: TRBD2 (5 bases). This CDR3 contains 17 residues. CDR1 and CDR2 (germline): SNHLY, FYNNEI. V lost 4 bases and J 7 bases, leaving 24 bases between the germline ends. The CDR3 nucleotides read TGTGCCAGCAGTGCTAATTTAGGGCGGCGGGCAGGCCATACGCAGTATTTT. Translating it yields CASSANLGRRAGHTQYF.

This chain uses TRBV7-3 with TRBJ2-1, with 10 bases aligning to TRBD2. The V gene's germline CDR1 is SGHTA and CDR2 FQGTGA. With V trimmed by 4 bases and J by 1 base, 7 bases remained unmatched. The CDR3 runs to 17 residues. Written as DNA, the CDR3 is TGTGCCAGCAGCTCCCAAAGCGGGAGGGGGTCCTACAATGAGCAGTTCTTC. Its protein product is CASSSQSGRGSYNEQFF.

The chain joins TRBV11-2 to TRBJ1-1; D not resolved. The CDR3 is made up of 13 amino acids. Trimming pared 5 bases from V and 1 base from J, leaving 8 bases between. Germline V gene sequence: CDR1 SGHAT, CDR2 FQNNGV. The CDR3 DNA sequence: TGTGCCAGCAGCCTTAGACAGAACACTGAAGCTTTCTTT. Translation gives CASSLRQNTEAFF.

The V and J genes are TRBV7-6 and TRBJ1-5; 7 bases align to TRBD1. CDR1 SGHVS and CDR2 FNYEAQ come from the germline V gene. The CDR3 contains 16 residues. The V and J ends lost 0 bases and 6 bases, in that order; junction bases with no gene match: 8. CDR3 sequence (DNA): TGTGCCAGCAGCTTAGCCCCGACAGGGCTTCTTCAGCCCCAGCATTTT. It encodes CASSLAPTGLLQPQHF. The full variable domain, in which reference TRBV7-6 and TRBJ1-5 provide the parts outside the CDR3, is GAGVSQSPRYKVTKRGQDVALRCDPISGHVSLYWYRQALGQGPEFLTYFNYEAQQDKSGLPNDRFSAERPEGSISTLTIQRTEQRDSAMYRCASSLAPTGLLQPQHFGDGTRLSIL.

The genes are TRBV28 and TRBJ1-1, with D perhaps TRBD1 (6 bases). CDR3 length: 14 residues. V lost 9 bases and J lost 0, with 14 bases in between. The germline CDR1 and CDR2 sequences are MDHEN and SYDVKM. The CDR3 reads CASSGTFMNTEAFF. The DNA of the CDR3 is TGTGCCAGTTCCGGGACATTCATGAACACTGAAGCTTTCTTT.

This clone turned up a few times. V is TRBV28 and J is TRBJ2-2; D may be TRBD2 (7 bases). The CDR3 runs 16 residues. CDR1 is MDHEN and CDR2 is SYDVKM in the germline V gene. With 4 bases removed from V and 3 bases from J, the gap between germline ends came to 15 bases. The CDR3 bases are TGTGCCAGCAGTTCCTCGGCGGGGGCTCACACCGGGGAGCTGTTTTTT. Residues: CASSSSAGAHTGELFF.

The V call is TRBV27, the J call TRBJ2-1, with D possibly TRBD2 on 5 matching bases. The CDR3 runs to 15 residues. Between the trimmed V and J ends, which lost 5 bases and 5 bases, there was a span of 16 bases. Germline CDR1 is MNHEY and CDR2 is SMNVEV (reference sequence). The CDR3 loop is CASSHGRGIHNEQFF. As DNA, the CDR3 is TGTGCCAGCAGTCACGGTCGAGGGATCCACAATGAGCAGTTCTTC.

The chain has TRBV4-2 and TRBJ1-1; the match to TRBD1 covers 8 bases. The CDR3 totals 15 residues. Germline V CDR1 and CDR2: LGHNA, YNFKEQ. With V trimmed by 1 base and J by 7 bases, 8 bases remained unmatched. The chain's CDR3 is CASSQGIGTGHEAFF. CDR3 DNA sequence: TGTGCCAGCAGCCAAGGAATCGGGACAGGTCATGAAGCTTTCTTT.

Note on this clone: At one end the junction does not follow the germline gene, possibly because of a read error. The chain uses TRBV7-8 and TRBJ1-5, with TRBD1 as a possible D gene (5 bases). The CDR3 runs to 13 residues. Germline V CDR1 and CDR2: SGHVS, FQNEAQ. CDR3 loop: CASTPDSSQPQHF. The CDR3 coding sequence is TGTGCCAGCACCCCAGACAGCAGTCAGCCCCAGCATTTT.

CDR3 sequence: CASRTSGTSNQPQHF. The CDR3 nucleotides read TGTGCCAGCAGAACCTCAGGTACCAGCAATCAGCCCCAGCATTTT. This chain uses TRBV28 with TRBJ1-5, with no clear D. The ends were cut back, 6 bases at V and 1 base at J, with 13 bases in the middle. Germline CDR1 and CDR2: MDHEN and SYDVKM. The CDR3 extends over 15 amino acids.

This rearrangement joins TRBV6-2 or TRBV6-3 to TRBJ2-7, with 8 bases lining up with TRBD2. The germline CDR1 and CDR2 sequences are MNHEY and SVGEGT. V trimming: 5 bases; J trimming: 0 bases; junction bases outside the gene matches: 6. This CDR3 is built from 15 residues. The chain's CDR3 is CASSGFSGNSYEQYV. Here the CDR3 DNA reads TGTGCCAGCAGTGGCTTTAGCGGGAACTCCTACGAGCAGTACGTC.

This chain links TRBV28 with TRBJ2-2, with 7 bases fitting TRBD2. The CDR3 has 17 amino acids. Germline assignment: CDR1 MDHEN and CDR2 SYDVKM. The V and J ends lost 4 bases and 7 bases, in that order; junction bases with no gene match: 15. CDR3 loop: CASSSPVGGGNNGELFF. In DNA, the CDR3 is TGTGCCAGCAGTTCCCCAGTCGGCGGGGGAAATAACGGGGAGCTGTTTTTT.

The V gene is TRBV5-1, the J gene TRBJ1-1; TRBD1 matches at 7 bases. From germline, CDR1 is SGHRS and CDR2 YFSETQ. CDR3 length equals 13 residues. With 9 bases clipped from V and 0 bases from J, the junction kept 5 bases outside the gene matches. The CDR3 reads CATRQGLNTEAFF. The CDR3 region has the DNA TGCGCCACCAGACAGGGACTGAACACTGAAGCTTTCTTT. The complete variable domain, with remaining parts taken from reference TRBV5-1 and TRBJ1-1, reads KAGVTQTPRYLIKTRGQQVTLSCSPISGHRSVSWYQQTPGQGLQFLFEYFSETQRNKGNFPGRFSGRQFSNSRSEMNVSTLELGDSALYLCATRQGLNTEAFFGQGTRLTVV.

The chain recombines TRBV28 with TRBJ2-3; no clear D. The CDR3 extends over 14 amino acids. Germline CDR1 MDHEN, CDR2 SYDVKM. Deletions cut 3 bases from V and 4 bases from J, with 11 bases between. CDR3 DNA: TGTGCCAGCAGTTTGTCGTTTGAGCCAGATACGCAGTATTTT. The encoded protein is CASSLSFEPDTQYF.

The rearrangement joins TRBV5-5 to TRBJ1-4, with D maybe TRBD1 (5 bases). V was clipped by 3 bases and J by 8 bases, with 11 bases between them. The CDR3 spans 13 residues. Germline V lookup: CDR1 SGHKS, CDR2 YYEKEE (reference sequence). CDR3 DNA sequence: TGTGCCAGCAGCTCGGGGGTCATAGAAAAACTGTTTTTT. Protein product: CASSSGVIEKLFF.

About this clone: In the same sample, other DNA sequences code for this CDR3. The V and J genes are TRBV19 and TRBJ1-5; perhaps TRBD1 as D (5 bases). The V end was cut by 3 bases, the J end by 2 bases, with 8 bases between. The CDR3 length is 14 residues. CDR1 and CDR2 (germline): LNHDA, SQIVND (reference sequence). CDR3 nucleotides: TGTGCCAGTAGTATTGTAGGGGGCAATCAGCCCCAGCATTTT. Translation gives CASSIVGGNQPQHF. Looking up the rest from reference TRBV19 and TRBJ1-5 gives the full variable domain: DGGITQSPKYLFRKEGQNVTLSCEQNLNHDAMYWYRQDPGQGLRLIYYSQIVNDFQKGDIAEGYSVSREKKESFPLTVTSAQKNPTAFYLCASSIVGGNQPQHFGDGTRLSIL.

V and J are TRBV2 and TRBJ2-2; TRBD1 matches 7 bases. V shed 4 bases, J shed 0 bases, and the junction held 2 bases outside the gene matches. In germline, CDR1 is SNHLY, CDR2 FYNNEI. This CDR3 is 15 amino acids long. The CDR3 region has the DNA TGTGCCAGCAGTGGGCAGGGGGCGAACACCGGGGAGCTGTTTTTT. The encoded protein is CASSGQGANTGELFF.

The chain couples TRBV5-1 to TRBJ2-4; TRBD1 might be the D (6 bases). This CDR3 contains 15 residues. Germline assignment: CDR1 SGHRS and CDR2 YFSETQ. V lost 0 bases and J lost 3, with 10 bases in between. The CDR3 coding sequence is TGCGCCAGCAGCTTGGCACAGGGTAGCAAAAACATTCAGTACTTC. Translated, it gives CASSLAQGSKNIQYF.

The genes are TRBV6-2 or TRBV6-3 and TRBJ2-7, with 7 bases that match TRBD1. The CDR3 length is 14 residues. Germline CDR1 reads MNHEY; CDR2 reads SVGEGT. J lost 3 bases, V lost 5 bases, and 7 bases had no gene match. This CDR3 is CASSNQGDHYEQYV. The DNA of the CDR3 is TGTGCCAGCAGTAATCAGGGGGACCACTACGAGCAGTACGTC.

V is TRBV27 and J is TRBJ1-1, with a tentative D call TRBD1 (6 bases). The germline gives CDR1 MNHEY, CDR2 SMNVEV (reference sequence). V was pared by 2 bases and J by 11 bases, with 15 bases between. This CDR3 comprises 13 residues. CDR3 nucleotides: TGTGCCAGCAGTTTAGAATGGCAGGGGAAGGCTTTCTTT. Translated, it gives CASSLEWQGKAFF.

This sequence joins TRBV6-5 and TRBJ2-2; D gene uncertain. Germline V lookup: CDR1 MNHEY, CDR2 SVGAGI. The CDR3 length is 13 residues. V lost 6 bases and J 5 bases, leaving 10 bases between the germline ends. The DNA for the CDR3 is TGTGCCAGCAGCCTGAGTCTAACCGGGGAGCTGTTTTTT. Translated: CASSLSLTGELFF.

The chain joins TRBV5-4 to TRBJ1-1; TRBD1 is a possible D gene (6 bases). The CDR3 totals 13 residues. V lost 5 bases, J lost 1 base, and 9 bases lay in between. Germline V CDR1 and CDR2: SGHNT, YYREEE (reference sequence). The CDR3 DNA reads as TGTGCCAGCAGGGACAGTACGAACACTGAAGCTTTCTTT. This codes for CASRDSTNTEAFF.

This chain joins TRBV7-9 and TRBJ2-3, with 7 nucleotides matching TRBD1. Germline V gene sequence: CDR1 SEHNR, CDR2 FQNEAQ (reference sequence). Unmatched junction bases numbered 9, after V lost 5 bases and J lost 1 base. CDR3 size: 16 residues. CDR3 sequence: CASSALPGTGTDTQYF. In DNA, the CDR3 is TGTGCCAGCAGCGCCCTCCCCGGGACAGGCACAGATACGCAGTATTTT.

The chain carries TRBV7-6 and TRBJ1-4, with 7 positions matching TRBD1. The junction had 7 bases not matched to a gene; V was cut back by 5 bases and J by 4 bases. The CDR3 is made up of 15 amino acids. The germline V gene has CDR1 SGHVS and CDR2 FNYEAQ. This CDR3 reads CASSQTGELNEKLFF. CDR3 DNA sequence: TGTGCCAGCAGCCAAACAGGGGAACTTAATGAAAAACTGTTTTTT.